This T cell receptor beta chain derives from a study of shared clonotypes between healthy human individuals. The overall study: A donor's plate count was three for CD4 naive and three for CD4 memory; CD8 naive had two and CD8 memory one. Study observations and caveats: When compared with the clonotypes that were shared by all four sorted-subset donors, the non-shared clonotypes turned out to have lower generation probabilities. Estimated richness values were generally larger in naive subsets than in memory subsets.

CDR3 length equals 15 residues. Per the germline V gene, CDR1 is SGHTA and CDR2 is FQGNSA. Trimming left V 5 bases short and J 4 bases short, with 17 bases between. Each of the donors was a healthy adult who was HIV-negative and had not had a recent acute infection or vaccination. The table came from immunoSEQ multiplex PCR; TCRdb's copy has only in-frame clones and leaves some out. The table shows about 2.3 million clones, with 85% to 95% occurring only once. With regard to this clone: The antigen remains unidentified.

This rearrangement joins TRBV7-2 to TRBJ1-2; D unclear. The clonotype was recovered from a man aged 18 to 30 in good health. Some clones in this sample may be carry-over from other donors' samples. The sample taken for sequencing was naive CD4+ T cells from PBMCs. Subset noted: CD45RA+ positively selected. The CDR3 DNA reads as TGTGCCAGCAGCCGGAGGTGGGGTTTGGGCTATGGCTACACCTTC. Translated: CASSRRWGLGYGYTF.